This entry lists 25 T cell receptor beta chains sequenced from one sample in a study of cytomegalovirus exposure and HLA in healthy donors. 13 Jbeta primers and 60 Vbeta primers were used for the PCR. Only in-frame clones appear in the TCRdb table, and some are missing; sequencing was by immunoSEQ multiplex PCR. The sample lists about 160,000 clones, roughly 80% occurring once. The sequencing input was PBMCs. The origin of the receptors is a male donor in good health and CMV-seropositive.

The chain employs TRBV7-8 and TRBJ2-1, with D tentatively TRBD2 (5 bases). V lost 5 bases to trimming and J lost 8 bases, with 10 bases between them. This CDR3 spans 12 amino acids. Germline V gene sequence: CDR1 SGHVS, CDR2 FQNEAQ. CDR3 nucleotides: TGTGCCAGCAGCATCGAGGGAGATGAGCAGTTCTTC. This encodes CASSIEGDEQFF.

V gene TRBV30 combines with J gene TRBJ2-3, with a possible D match to TRBD2 (6 bases). The CDR3 loop spans 13 amino acids. V was clipped by 3 bases and J by 4 bases, with 11 bases between them. Germline values: CDR1 GTSNPN, CDR2 SVGIG (reference sequence). CDR3 protein: CAWSMGGADTQYF. For the CDR3, the DNA is TGTGCCTGGAGCATGGGGGGAGCAGATACGCAGTATTTT.

The chain links TRBV11-2 to TRBJ2-5, with no clear D. Germline V CDR1 and CDR2: SGHAT, FQNNGV. V lost 1 base and J 4 bases, leaving 7 bases between the germline ends. The CDR3 is 13 amino acids. CDR3 nucleotide sequence: TGTGCCAGCAGCTTAGCGCGGCCAGAGACCCAGTACTTC. Translated: CASSLARPETQYF.

The chain employs TRBV7-9 and TRBJ1-1; D possibly corresponds to TRBD1 (5 bases). CDR1 is SEHNR, CDR2 FQNEAQ, per germline (reference sequence). This CDR3 is 13 amino acids long. With 6 bases removed from V and 1 base from J, the gap between germline ends came to 9 bases. CDR3 sequence (DNA): TGTGCCAGCAGGAAGGGGCAGAACACTGAAGCTTTCTTT. Amino acids: CASRKGQNTEAFF.

The chain couples TRBV28 to TRBJ1-3, with 8 bases aligning to TRBD1. The CDR3 is made up of 14 amino acids. Germline loops: CDR1 MDHEN, CDR2 SYDVKM. V trimming: 3 bases; J trimming: 8 bases; junction bases outside the gene matches: 6. The CDR3 coding sequence is TGTGCCAGCAGTTTTGCCAGGGGGCAGGACACCATATATTTT. Translation gives CASSFARGQDTIYF.

J is TRBJ2-5 and V is TRBV6-5; D perhaps matches TRBD1 (6 bases). The DNA end lines up better with TRBJ2-7; the J call may be wrong. Germline V lookup: CDR1 MNHEY, CDR2 SVGAGI. This CDR3 spans 15 amino acids. CDR3 nucleotide sequence: TGTGCCAGCAGTTACGGTGTGGGGACACCCTACGAGCAGTACTTC. It specifies CASSYGVGTPYEQYF.

The genes are TRBV28 and TRBJ2-3; no firm D call. The CDR3 has 15 residues. V was cut by 4 bases and J by 0 bases, with 11 bases left in between. CDR1 and CDR2 from the germline V gene are MDHEN and SYDVKM. The CDR3, as DNA: TGTGCCAGCAGTTCCCTCGGCGGTAGCACAGATACGCAGTATTTT. As protein: CASSSLGGSTDTQYF.

V usage is TRBV7-7 and J usage is TRBJ2-2; TRBD2 agrees at 15 bases. CDR3 length equals 18 residues. Losses at the gene ends were 2 bases for V and 4 bases for J; bases not matched to a gene: 5. Per germline, CDR1 SSHAT and CDR2 FNYEAQ (reference sequence). CDR3: CASSLRTSGRASTGELFF. The DNA of the CDR3 is TGTGCCAGCAGCTTACGGACTAGCGGGAGGGCCAGCACCGGGGAGCTGTTTTTT. Looking up the rest from reference TRBV7-7 and TRBJ2-2 gives the full variable domain: GAGVSQSPRYKVTKRGQDVTLRCDPISSHATLYWYQQALGQGPEFLTYFNYEAQPDKSGLPSDRFSAERPEGSISTLTIQRTEQRDSAMYRCASSLRTSGRASTGELFFGEGSRLTVL.

This clone was seen only once. The chain has TRBV5-8 and TRBJ1-2; D gene uncertain. The CDR3 contains 14 residues. V was cut by 2 bases and J by 0 bases, with 8 bases left in between. The V gene's germline CDR1 is SGHTS and CDR2 YDEGEE. The CDR3 loop reads CASSLREANYGYTF. For the CDR3, the DNA is TGTGCCAGCAGCTTAAGGGAGGCTAACTATGGCTACACCTTC.

This clone showed up just a few times. This chain's CDR3 is CASSLTGYNSPLHF. The CDR3 nucleotides read TGCGCCAGCAGCCTGACAGGCTATAATTCACCCCTCCACTTT. The chain links TRBV4-1 to TRBJ1-6; TRBD1 might be the D (6 bases). The CDR3 totals 14 residues. V was pared by 4 bases and J by 3 bases, with 7 bases between. Germline-derived CDR1 and CDR2 are MGHRA and YSYEKL.

V and J are TRBV5-1 and TRBJ2-1, with 11 bases matching TRBD2. From germline, CDR1 is SGHRS and CDR2 YFSETQ. The CDR3 runs 19 residues. With 0 bases clipped from V and 1 base from J, the junction kept 9 bases outside the gene matches. The CDR3 sequence is CASSLVGSGGVGSYNEQFF. DNA of the CDR3: TGCGCCAGCAGCTTGGTGGGTAGCGGGGGGGTCGGATCCTACAATGAGCAGTTCTTC.

V is TRBV19 and J is TRBJ2-5; a possible D gene is TRBD2 (5 bases). The closer fit of TRBJ2-7 to the DNA end suggests the J call may be wrong. Looked up from germline, CDR1 is LNHDA and CDR2 is SQIVND (reference sequence). The CDR3 contains 13 residues. The chain's CDR3 is CASSIVGSHEQYF. The CDR3 nucleotides read TGTGCCAGTAGTATAGTTGGGAGCCACGAGCAGTACTTC.

V usage is TRBV30 and J usage is TRBJ1-4, with a tentative D call TRBD1 (5 bases). Between the trimmed V and J ends, which lost 5 bases and 9 bases, there was a span of 19 bases. This CDR3 comprises 14 residues. From germline, CDR1 is GTSNPN and CDR2 SVGIG (reference sequence). CDR3 sequence: CAWEAGTNKKKLFF. DNA for the CDR3: TGTGCCTGGGAGGCAGGGACTAATAAGAAAAAACTGTTTTTT.

V gene TRBV7-2 combines with J gene TRBJ2-7; D might be TRBD2 (7 bases). Germline assignment: CDR1 SGHTA and CDR2 FQGNSA. The CDR3 is made up of 13 amino acids. Trimming cost V 1 base and J 6 bases, with 10 bases left between them. The CDR3 DNA sequence: TGTGCCAGCAGCTTAGGGGGGGGCCGCGAGCAGTACTTC. It translates to CASSLGGGREQYF.

The chain has TRBV6-5 and TRBJ1-1; D unresolved. This CDR3 has 16 residues. V lost 3 bases and J lost 5, with 19 bases in between. CDR1 and CDR2 from the germline V gene are MNHEY and SVGAGI. The CDR3 DNA reads TGTGCCAGCAGTTATAGGTCGGCGGGGATTGGGACTGAAGCTTTCTTT. It encodes CASSYRSAGIGTEAFF.

V is TRBV30 and J is TRBJ1-4; maybe TRBD1 (6 bases). V lost 0 bases and J lost 8, with 16 bases in between. Germline V gene lookup returns CDR1 GTSNPN and CDR2 SVGIG (reference sequence). The length of the CDR3 is 15 residues. CDR3 region: CAWSVGGGLREKLFF. Here the CDR3 DNA reads TGTGCCTGGAGTGTAGGGGGGGGGCTTCGGGAAAAACTGTTTTTT.

V gene TRBV4-3 combines with J gene TRBJ2-7; D unresolved. Trimming removed 1 base at V and 0 bases at J, with 7 bases between. From germline, CDR1 is LGHNA and CDR2 YSLEER. The CDR3 is 14 amino acids. CDR3 coding DNA: TGCGCCAGCAGCCAAGGACTCTCCTCCTACGAGCAGTACTTC. Encoded protein: CASSQGLSSYEQYF.

The CDR3 sequence is CASSLDFTGELFF. CDR3 nucleotides: TGCGCCAGCAGCTTGGACTTCACCGGGGAGCTGTTTTTT. This chain uses TRBV5-1 with TRBJ2-2; D call uncertain. The length of the CDR3 is 13 residues. Germline V lookup: CDR1 SGHRS, CDR2 YFSETQ. V was cut by 0 bases and J by 4 bases, with 4 bases left in between.

The chain uses TRBV27 and TRBJ1-2, with a possible D match to TRBD1 (6 bases). The V gene's germline CDR1 is MNHEY and CDR2 SMNVEV (reference sequence). The CDR3 extends over 14 amino acids. Trimming shortened V by 1 base and J by 3 bases, and 9 bases separated the two germline ends. The CDR3 spells CASSLYGQHYGYTF. In nucleotides, the CDR3 is TGTGCCAGCAGTTTATACGGACAGCACTATGGCTACACCTTC.

This clone was counted a few times. This sequence joins TRBV7-9 and TRBJ1-1, with 8 positions matching TRBD1. Germline V gene lookup returns CDR1 SEHNR and CDR2 FQNEAQ (reference sequence). V was clipped by 4 bases and J by 2 bases; unmatched bases: 6. The CDR3 is 15 residues long. This CDR3 reads CASSSTGGGNTEAFF. The CDR3 DNA reads as TGTGCCAGCAGCTCTACAGGGGGAGGAAACACTGAAGCTTTCTTT.

This clone appeared a few times. The sample has other DNA sequences that encode this CDR3 too. The J gene is TRBJ1-1, the V gene TRBV5-6, with D possibly being TRBD1 (5 bases). Germline V gene data show CDR1 as SGHDT and CDR2 as YYEEEE. This CDR3 is built from 12 residues. The V end was cut by 2 bases, the J end by 5 bases, with 7 bases between. DNA for the CDR3: TGTGCCAGCAGCTTCGGGGGTACTGAAGCTTTCTTT. Translating it yields CASSFGGTEAFF.

This rearrangement joins TRBV10-2 to TRBJ2-7, with 11 nucleotides matching TRBD2. V shed 3 bases, J shed 0 bases, and the junction held 1 base outside the gene matches. Germline CDR1 is WSHSY and CDR2 is SAAADI. The CDR3 runs 15 residues. The CDR3: CASSDTSGGSYEQYF. CDR3 nucleotides: TGCGCCAGCAGTGACACTAGCGGGGGCTCCTACGAGCAGTACTTC.

There are a few counts of this clone. The chain couples TRBV13 to TRBJ2-3; possible D gene TRBD2, 6 bases. Trimming removed 6 bases at V and 0 bases at J, with 16 bases between. The germline CDR1 and CDR2 sequences are PRHDT and FYEKMQ (reference sequence). The CDR3 extends over 16 amino acids. The CDR3 DNA sequence: TGTGCCAGCAGGGTCGGGGTAGCGGCTAGCACAGATACGCAGTATTTT. This gives the protein CASRVGVAASTDTQYF.

This clone was recorded only once. The J gene is TRBJ2-3, the V gene TRBV5-1, with 7 bases lining up with TRBD1. The CDR3 spans 17 residues. Germline loops: CDR1 SGHRS, CDR2 YFSETQ. Trimming at V came to 3 bases and at J to 0 bases, leaving 10 bases not matched to a gene. The CDR3 region is CASSSAGTAPSTDTQYF. In DNA form, the CDR3 reads TGCGCCAGCAGCTCCGCCGGGACAGCCCCTAGCACAGATACGCAGTATTTT.

This clone appeared a single time. V is TRBV6-1 and J is TRBJ2-7; a possible D gene is TRBD1 (6 bases). CDR3 length: 15 amino acids. V dropped 4 bases and J dropped 0 bases, with 13 bases sitting between them. Per germline, CDR1 MNHNS and CDR2 SASEGT. This CDR3 is CASSAVDRFSYEQYF. The CDR3 coding sequence is TGTGCCAGCAGTGCGGTAGACAGGTTCTCCTACGAGCAGTACTTC.